The next 10 T cell receptor beta chains were all read from a single sample in a study of Ad26.COV2.S vaccination and SARS-CoV-2 variants. The table came from immunoSEQ multiplex PCR; TCRdb's copy has only in-frame clones and leaves some out. The sample lists about 330,000 clones, around 90% occurring once. Regarding treatment: around 19 received Ad26.COV2.S at low or high dose, single or two shots; 5 received placebo; per-sample allocation not given. Specimens were obtained on day 63 following the first vaccine or placebo injection. Source: peripheral blood, taken in a trial of Ad26.COV2.S vaccine versus placebo. These receptors were collected from a person between 18 and 59 years old who received the Ad26.COV2.S COVID-19 vaccine or a placebo.

In its sample, this clone was seen a few times. The chain recombines TRBV5-4 with TRBJ1-6, with D uncertain. Germline loops: CDR1 SGHNT, CDR2 YYREEE (reference sequence). V was pared by 0 bases and J by 5 bases, with 12 bases between. This CDR3 has 16 residues. CDR3 in DNA: TGTGCCAGCAGCTTGGGGGCCGACCGGCATAATTCACCCCTCCACTTT. The encoded protein is CASSLGADRHNSPLHF.

The chain employs TRBV6-2 or TRBV6-3 and TRBJ2-2, with D unresolved. Germline values: CDR1 MNHEY, CDR2 SVGEGT. This CDR3 has 16 amino acids. V was shortened by 1 base and J by 6 bases, with 15 bases between the two germline ends. In nucleotides, the CDR3 is TGTGCCAGCAGTTACTACAGCTCTAGTCTTCCCGGGGAGCTGTTTTTT. Its translation is CASSYYSSSLPGELFF.

CDR3 nucleotide sequence: TGTGCCAGCACCACCGTTCACAGGGGGAGCGAGCAGTACGTC. It yields the protein CASTTVHRGSEQYV. The V call is TRBV28, the J call TRBJ2-7; TRBD1 aligns across 8 bases. J was trimmed by 6 bases and V by 7 bases; bases with no gene match: 11. The germline V gene has CDR1 MDHEN and CDR2 SYDVKM. The CDR3 loop spans 14 amino acids.

The chain employs TRBV12-3 or TRBV12-4 and TRBJ1-2; no definite D call. This CDR3 has 12 amino acids. Between the trimmed V and J ends, which lost 1 base and 7 bases, there was a span of 7 bases. CDR3 residues: CASSLVRGGYTF. As DNA, the CDR3 is TGTGCCAGCAGTTTAGTTCGGGGTGGCTACACCTTC.

The J gene is TRBJ1-1, the V gene TRBV4-3, with a tentative D call TRBD1 (5 bases). This CDR3 contains 14 residues. V was shortened by 0 bases and J by 4 bases, with 9 bases between the two germline ends. CDR1 is LGHNA and CDR2 is YSLEER in the germline V gene. The CDR3 spells CASSQDLGLTEAFF. As DNA, the CDR3 is TGCGCCAGCAGCCAAGATTTGGGGCTCACTGAAGCTTTCTTT.

The chain employs TRBV2 and TRBJ2-1; D ambiguous. The length of the CDR3 is 15 residues. Per the germline V gene, CDR1 is SNHLY and CDR2 is FYNNEI. V was shortened by 7 bases and J by 4 bases, with 17 bases between the two germline ends. This CDR3 reads CASKIGSVLYNEQFF. As DNA, the CDR3 is TGTGCCAGCAAAATCGGGTCTGTACTGTACAATGAGCAGTTCTTC.

The chain employs TRBV27 and TRBJ2-5, with D maybe TRBD1 (5 bases). V was cut by 5 bases and J by 1 base, with 11 bases left in between. In germline, CDR1 is MNHEY, CDR2 SMNVEV (reference sequence). The CDR3 consists of 14 residues. The CDR3 protein is CASSERGIQETQYF. The CDR3 nucleotides read TGTGCCAGCAGTGAAAGGGGAATCCAAGAGACCCAGTACTTC.

This clone has only one observation. CDR3 nucleotide sequence: TGTGCCAGCAGCATACTGGGAGAGACCCAGTACTTC. It encodes CASSILGETQYF. The chain uses TRBV7-9 and TRBJ2-5; D uncertain. Germline V gene sequence: CDR1 SEHNR, CDR2 FQNEAQ (reference sequence). The CDR3 runs 12 residues. V lost 5 bases, J lost 4 bases, and 8 bases lay in between.

This chain joins TRBV4-1 and TRBJ2-5; 12 positions match TRBD2. V lost 3 bases and J lost 0; bases outside the gene matches: 5. This CDR3 has 17 amino acids. Per germline, CDR1 MGHRA and CDR2 YSYEKL. CDR3 sequence reads: CASSQWTSGVYQETQYF. CDR3 sequence (DNA): TGCGCCAGCAGCCAGTGGACTAGCGGGGTTTACCAAGAGACCCAGTACTTC.

The chain uses TRBV11-3 and TRBJ2-1, with 9 bases lining up with TRBD1. CDR3 length: 15 amino acids. Germline CDR1 and CDR2: SGHNT and YENEEA. Losses at the gene ends were 5 bases for V and 4 bases for J; bases not matched to a gene: 6. The CDR3 DNA sequence: TGTGCCAGCAGCCGCCGACAGGGGGAATACAATGAGCAGTTCTTC. Protein: CASSRRQGEYNEQFF.